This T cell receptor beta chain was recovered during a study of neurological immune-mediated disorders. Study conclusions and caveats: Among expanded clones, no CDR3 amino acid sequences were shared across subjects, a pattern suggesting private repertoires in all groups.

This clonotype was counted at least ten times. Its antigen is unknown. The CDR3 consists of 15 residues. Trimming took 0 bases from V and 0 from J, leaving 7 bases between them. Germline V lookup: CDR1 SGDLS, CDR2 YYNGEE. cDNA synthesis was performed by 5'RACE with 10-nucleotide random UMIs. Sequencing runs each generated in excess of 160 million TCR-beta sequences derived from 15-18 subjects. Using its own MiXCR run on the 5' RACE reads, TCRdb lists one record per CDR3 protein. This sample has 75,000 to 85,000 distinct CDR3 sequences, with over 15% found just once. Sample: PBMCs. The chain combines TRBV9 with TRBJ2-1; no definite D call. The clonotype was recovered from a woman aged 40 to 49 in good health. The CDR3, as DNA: TGTGCCAGCAGCGTAGATCCGAGCTCCTACAATGAGCAGTTCTTC. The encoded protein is CASSVDPSSYNEQFF.